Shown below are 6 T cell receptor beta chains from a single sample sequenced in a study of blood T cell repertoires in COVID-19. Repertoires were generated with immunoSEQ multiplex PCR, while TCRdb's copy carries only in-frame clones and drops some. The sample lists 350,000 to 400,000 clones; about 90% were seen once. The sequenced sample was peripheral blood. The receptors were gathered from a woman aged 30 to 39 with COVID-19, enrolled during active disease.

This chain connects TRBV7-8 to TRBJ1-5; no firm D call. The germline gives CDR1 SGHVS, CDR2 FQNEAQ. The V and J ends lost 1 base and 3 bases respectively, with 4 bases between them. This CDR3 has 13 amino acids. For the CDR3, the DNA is TGTGCCAGCAGCTTAGGCGCCAATCAGCCCCAGCATTTT. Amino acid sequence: CASSLGANQPQHF.

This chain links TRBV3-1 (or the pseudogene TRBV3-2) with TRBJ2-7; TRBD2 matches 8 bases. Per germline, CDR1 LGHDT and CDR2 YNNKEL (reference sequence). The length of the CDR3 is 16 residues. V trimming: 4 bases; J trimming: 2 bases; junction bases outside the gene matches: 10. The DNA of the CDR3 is TGTGCCAGCAGCCCCCTTGCGGGGGGCTTAACCTACGAGCAGTACTTC. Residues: CASSPLAGGLTYEQYF.

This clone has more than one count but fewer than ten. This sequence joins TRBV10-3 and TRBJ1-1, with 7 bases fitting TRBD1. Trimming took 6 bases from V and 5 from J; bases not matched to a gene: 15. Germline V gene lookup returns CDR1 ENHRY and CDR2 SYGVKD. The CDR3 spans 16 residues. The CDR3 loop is CAIRKKRDSSETEAFF. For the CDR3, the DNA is TGTGCCATCAGGAAGAAACGGGACAGTTCGGAAACTGAAGCTTTCTTT.

The CDR3 DNA is TGTGCCAGCAGCATGAACAGGGTTAGGACCGGGGAGCTGTTTTTT. It yields the protein CASSMNRVRTGELFF. V is TRBV5-5 and J is TRBJ2-2; D may be TRBD1 (6 bases). The CDR3 extends over 15 amino acids. Germline V gene sequence: CDR1 SGHKS, CDR2 YYEKEE (reference sequence). The V end was cut by 4 bases, the J end by 5 bases, with 15 bases between.

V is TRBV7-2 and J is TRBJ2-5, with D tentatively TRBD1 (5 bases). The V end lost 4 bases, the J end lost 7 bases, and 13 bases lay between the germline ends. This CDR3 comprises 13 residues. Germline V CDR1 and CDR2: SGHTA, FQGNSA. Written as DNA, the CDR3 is TGTGCCAGCAGCTCATACGACCAGGGGACCCAGTACTTC. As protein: CASSSYDQGTQYF.

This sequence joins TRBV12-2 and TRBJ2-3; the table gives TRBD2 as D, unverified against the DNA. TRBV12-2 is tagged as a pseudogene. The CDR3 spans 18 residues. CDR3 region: CTNRFFLREAEPTDTQYF. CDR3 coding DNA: TGTACTAATCGCTTCTTTCTGCGTGAGGCGGAGCCCACAGATACGCAGTATTTT.